Here is one TCR beta chain with its context. These data originate in a study of blood T cell repertoires in COVID-19. Seattle's cohort entered during active infection and was followed longitudinally. The authors' processing: Amplification of reference gene primers was used by the study to estimate nucleated cell counts. Produced via immunoSEQ multiplex PCR; TCRdb's table is partial and in-frame only. V, J and clone size derive from that table, while D and trimming were established from the DNA sequence. The sample includes fewer than 350,000 clones, approximately 89% of them seen just once. This clonotype originated in a woman aged 60-75 years with COVID-19, enrolled during active disease. Sequencing was performed on peripheral blood.

The DNA of the CDR3 is TGTGCCAGTAGCGAGACAGGGGTGGGTAGCAATCAGCCCCAGCATTTT. It translates to CASSETGVGSNQPQHF. The chain combines TRBV19 with TRBJ1-5, with 8 nucleotides matching TRBD1. The trim removed 6 bases at V and 0 bases at J, leaving 7 bases unmatched. Germline V gene sequence: CDR1 LNHDA, CDR2 SQIVND (reference sequence). The CDR3 spans 16 residues.